A single sample gave rise to the 7 T cell receptor beta chains below, sequenced in a study of T-cell reconstitution after alpha-beta-depleted transplantation in children. Unique molecular identifiers were incorporated when the TCRbeta library was constructed. Using its own MiXCR run on the PCR reads, TCRdb lists one record per CDR3 protein. The sample has 450,000 to 550,000 distinct CDR3 sequences, about an eighth seen once. The sample was PBMCs, mostly from graft donor cells, taken 180 days after TCRalphabeta/CD19-depleted stem cell transplant. The receptor set was obtained from a female patient aged 2-10 years who had a stem cell transplant for aplastic anemia, so the T cells may come from the graft donor.

This clonotype appeared many times. This chain uses TRBV29-1 with TRBJ2-2, with D unclear. V was pared by 2 bases and J by 1 base, with 8 bases between. CDR1 and CDR2 from the germline V gene are SQVTM and ANQGSEA. This CDR3 has 14 residues. In nucleotides, the CDR3 is TGCAGCGTTGAAATCCAGATGAACACCGGGGAGCTGTTTTTT. Encoded protein: CSVEIQMNTGELFF.

This chain uses TRBV29-1 with TRBJ2-7; 15 nucleotides agree with TRBD2. CDR3 length: 19 residues. The trim removed 1 base at V and 4 bases at J, leaving 14 bases unmatched. Germline values: CDR1 SQVTM, CDR2 ANQGSEA. The CDR3 region has the DNA TGCAGCGTTGAAGTGGTGGGACTAGCGGGAGGCCCCCTCATTTACGAGCAGTACTTC. It yields the protein CSVEVVGLAGGPLIYEQYF.

This clonotype was counted many times. The chain employs TRBV5-1 and TRBJ1-5, with TRBD1 as a possible D gene (5 bases). This CDR3 is 13 amino acids long. Looked up from germline, CDR1 is SGHRS and CDR2 is YFSETQ. V lost 4 bases and J lost 7, with 12 bases in between. CDR3 loop: CASSIGVAQPQHF. The CDR3 DNA reads as TGCGCCAGCAGCATAGGGGTCGCCCAGCCCCAGCATTTT. The complete variable domain, with remaining parts taken from reference TRBV5-1 and TRBJ1-5, reads KAGVTQTPRYLIKTRGQQVTLSCSPISGHRSVSWYQQTPGQGLQFLFEYFSETQRNKGNFPGRFSGRQFSNSRSEMNVSTLELGDSALYLCASSIGVAQPQHFGDGTRLSIL.

This clonotype was detected only a few times. The CDR3: CSASRLAGGYYEQYF. CDR3 coding DNA: TGCAGTGCTAGTAGGCTAGCGGGAGGGTACTACGAGCAGTACTTC. V usage is TRBV20-1 and J usage is TRBJ2-7; 12 bases are shared with TRBD2. The germline V gene has CDR1 DFQATT and CDR2 SNEGSKA (reference sequence). CDR3 length: 15 residues. J lost 3 bases, V lost 3 bases, and 6 bases had no gene match.

V is TRBV4-1 and J is TRBJ2-2; TRBD1 or TRBD2 may be the D gene (5 bases each). CDR1 is MGHRA, CDR2 YSYEKL, per germline. The CDR3 length is 14 residues. V lost 1 base to trimming and J lost 5 bases, with 8 bases between them. The CDR3 DNA is TGCGCCAGCAGCCAAGTTGAGGGGACCGGGGAGCTGTTTTTT. Its protein is CASSQVEGTGELFF.

The sample holds a few counts of this clonotype. This chain joins TRBV12-3 or TRBV12-4 and TRBJ2-1; possibly TRBD1 for D (6 bases). Trimming removed 6 bases from V and 7 bases from J, with 10 bases in between. The CDR3 is 12 residues long. Here the CDR3 reads CASRQTGNEQFF. The CDR3 DNA sequence: TGTGCCAGCAGACAAACAGGGAATGAGCAGTTCTTC.

This clonotype was recorded at least ten times. The chain couples TRBV28 to TRBJ2-7; 12 nucleotides match TRBD2. CDR3 length: 16 residues. V lost 6 bases to trimming and J lost 1 base; unmatched junction nucleotides: 7. CDR1 and CDR2 from the germline V gene are MDHEN and SYDVKM. The CDR3 loop is CASRLGLAGPSYEQYF. The CDR3 region has the DNA TGTGCCAGCAGGCTAGGACTAGCGGGACCGTCCTACGAGCAGTACTTC.